One and the same sample provided the 29 T cell receptor beta chains below, sequenced in a study of cytomegalovirus exposure and HLA in healthy donors. Assay used: immunoSEQ multiplex PCR; TCRdb lists only in-frame clones, some missing. The repertoire consists of about 240,000 clones, with approximately 83% occurring once and the leading ten covering roughly 1.2%. The sequencing sample was made of PBMCs. These receptors originate from a woman younger than 45 in good health and CMV-seropositive.

The V and J genes are TRBV5-1 and TRBJ2-7, with TRBD1 as a possible D gene (5 bases). V shed 3 bases and J shed 3 bases, with 13 bases lying between them. Looked up from germline, CDR1 is SGHRS and CDR2 is YFSETQ. The CDR3 has 14 residues. DNA of the CDR3: TGCGCCAGCAGCTCCCAGGTGGGGCTCTACGAGCAGTACTTC. This codes for CASSSQVGLYEQYF.

This clone was picked up one time. The chain has TRBV6-5 and TRBJ2-7; 8 positions match TRBD2. Trimming removed 4 bases from V and 1 base from J; junction bases left unmatched: 9. This CDR3 has 16 residues. CDR1 and CDR2 (germline): MNHEY, SVGAGI. CDR3 in DNA: TGTGCCAGCAGTTCCTATCTTAGCGGGGCATCCTACGAGCAGTACTTC. This codes for CASSSYLSGASYEQYF.

This chain connects TRBV11-2 to TRBJ2-7; TRBD1 agrees at 7 bases. The length of the CDR3 is 15 residues. Per germline, CDR1 SGHAT and CDR2 FQNNGV. The V and J ends lost 1 base and 4 bases, in that order; junction bases with no gene match: 7. In DNA form, the CDR3 reads TGTGCCAGCAGCTTAGTGGTTCGACAGGGTTACGAGCAGTACTTC. Protein sequence: CASSLVVRQGYEQYF.

Worth noting for this clone: Other DNA sequences in the same sample also yield this CDR3. The V gene is TRBV11-2, the J gene TRBJ2-7; D is uncertain. Germline loops: CDR1 SGHAT, CDR2 FQNNGV. The CDR3 length is 12 residues. Trimming stripped 0 bases from V and 3 bases from J, with 3 bases between. CDR3 in amino acids: CASSLDRYEQYF. CDR3 DNA: TGTGCCAGCAGCTTAGATCGCTACGAGCAGTACTTC. Full variable domain (missing parts from reference TRBV11-2 and TRBJ2-7): EAGVAQSPRYKIIEKRQSVAFWCNPISGHATLYWYQQILGQGPKLLIQFQNNGVVDDSQLPKDRFSAERLKGVDSTLKIQPAKLEDSAVYLCASSLDRYEQYFGPGTRLTVT.

The chain has TRBV10-3 and TRBJ2-5, with no clear D. Germline CDR1 is ENHRY and CDR2 is SYGVKD. The CDR3 contains 12 residues. V was pared by 2 bases and J by 2 bases, with 3 bases between. CDR3 sequence (DNA): TGTGCCATCAGTGAGCCGCAAGAGACCCAGTACTTC. Translated: CAISEPQETQYF.

A single count supports this clone. This chain joins TRBV10-3 and TRBJ2-7; a weak D match, TRBD2 (7 bases). Trimming stripped 2 bases from V and 6 bases from J, with 17 bases between. The CDR3 totals 15 residues. Germline V CDR1 and CDR2: ENHRY, SYGVKD. The chain's CDR3 is CAISETQGGVAEQYF. The CDR3 DNA sequence: TGTGCCATCAGTGAGACACAGGGAGGGGTCGCCGAGCAGTACTTC.

The V gene is TRBV11-3, the J gene TRBJ2-1; D remains ambiguous. The CDR3 spans 15 residues. The germline gives CDR1 SGHNT, CDR2 YENEEA. Trimming stripped 1 base from V and 7 bases from J, with 14 bases between. The DNA for the CDR3 is TGTGCCAGCAGCTTAGCCCGGAGTTTGGGTAATGAGCAGTTCTTC. Amino acids: CASSLARSLGNEQFF.

The rearrangement uses TRBV18 and TRBJ2-7; 11 bases are shared with TRBD2. The CDR3 is made up of 15 amino acids. Per germline, CDR1 KGHSH and CDR2 LQKENI. The J segment lost 7 bases and the V segment lost 3 bases, leaving 8 bases of the junction unmatched. CDR3 residues: CASSPLLAGGEEQYF. CDR3 DNA sequence: TGTGCCAGCTCACCGTTGCTAGCGGGAGGAGAAGAGCAGTACTTC.

The CDR3 reads CASRGHIDQPQHF. In DNA, the CDR3 is TGTGCCAGCAGGGGACACATTGATCAGCCCCAGCATTTT. This rearrangement joins TRBV27 to TRBJ1-5, with D maybe TRBD1 (6 bases). Per germline, CDR1 MNHEY and CDR2 SMNVEV (reference sequence). The V end lost 6 bases, the J end lost 5 bases, and 11 bases lay between the germline ends. The CDR3 is 13 amino acids.

The rearrangement links TRBV5-1 to TRBJ2-7; 9 nucleotides align to TRBD1. The length of the CDR3 is 16 residues. With V trimmed by 3 bases and J by 3 bases, 10 bases remained unmatched. From germline, CDR1 is SGHRS and CDR2 YFSETQ. CDR3 sequence (DNA): TGCGCCAGCAGCTCAGCGGACAGGGGAGCAATCTACGAGCAGTACTTC. This translates into CASSSADRGAIYEQYF.

The CDR3 DNA sequence: TGTGCCAGTAGTCCGGCCAGGTACAATGAGCAGTTCTTC. Amino acids: CASSPARYNEQFF. This chain uses TRBV19 with TRBJ2-1, with D hard to call. V was cut by 5 bases and J by 4 bases, with 9 bases left in between. The CDR3 runs 13 residues. Germline CDR1 is LNHDA and CDR2 is SQIVND (reference sequence).

A remark on this clone: Other DNA sequences from this sample encode an identical CDR3 as well. This rearrangement joins TRBV27 to TRBJ2-7, with TRBD2 matching 12 bases. This CDR3 has 14 residues. The germline V gene has CDR1 MNHEY and CDR2 SMNVEV (reference sequence). Losses at the gene ends were 6 bases for V and 6 bases for J; bases not matched to a gene: 6. The DNA for the CDR3 is TGTGCCAGCAGAGGACTAGCGGGACGAGGCGAGCAGTACTTC. It codes for CASRGLAGRGEQYF.

The chain uses TRBV5-6 and TRBJ2-5; 10 bases fit TRBD1. CDR1 and CDR2 (germline): SGHDT, YYEEEE. The CDR3 covers 14 residues. V lost 4 bases to trimming and J lost 4 bases; unmatched junction nucleotides: 4. The DNA of the CDR3 is TGTGCCAGCAGCACGGACAGGGGGTCAGAGACCCAGTACTTC. Translation gives CASSTDRGSETQYF.

V is TRBV5-1 and J is TRBJ2-2; possibly TRBD1 for D (6 bases). The CDR3 length is 15 residues. Trimming cost V 0 bases and J 4 bases, with 10 bases left between them. The germline CDR1 and CDR2 sequences are SGHRS and YFSETQ. DNA of the CDR3: TGCGCCAGCAGCTTGGTGCAGGGGAGCACCGGGGAGCTGTTTTTT. Its translation: CASSLVQGSTGELFF.

In its sample, this clone was seen once. V is TRBV14 and J is TRBJ2-7, with a tentative D call TRBD1 (5 bases). The germline CDR1 and CDR2 sequences are SGHDN and FVKESK. There are 14 residues in the CDR3. V dropped 8 bases and J dropped 2 bases, with 16 bases sitting between them. CDR3 in amino acids: CASGRWTQPYEQYF. CDR3 sequence (DNA): TGTGCCAGCGGAAGATGGACACAACCCTACGAGCAGTACTTC.

CDR3 region: CASSKGPHEQYF. CDR3 bases: TGTGCCAGCTCAAAGGGGCCCCACGAGCAGTACTTC. The chain couples TRBV18 to TRBJ2-7; D is perhaps TRBD1 (5 bases). The CDR3 is 12 residues long. From germline, CDR1 is KGHSH and CDR2 LQKENI. V lost 5 bases to trimming and J lost 5 bases, with 10 bases between them.

V and J are TRBV5-4 and TRBJ2-7; TRBD2 aligns across 9 bases. CDR1 and CDR2 (germline): SGHNT, YYREEE (reference sequence). This CDR3 spans 14 amino acids. V trimming: 2 bases; J trimming: 4 bases; junction bases outside the gene matches: 4. The CDR3 region is CASSLQTSGYEQYF. CDR3 DNA: TGTGCCAGCAGCTTACAGACTAGCGGTTACGAGCAGTACTTC.

This clone was seen once. V is TRBV27 and J is TRBJ2-3; weak D call: TRBD2 (6 bases). The germline gives CDR1 MNHEY, CDR2 SMNVEV (reference sequence). The CDR3 contains 16 residues. V was cut by 5 bases and J by 4 bases, with 19 bases left in between. Here the CDR3 DNA reads TGTGCCAGCAGTCAATTTATAAGATCGGGGGCAGATACGCAGTATTTT. Protein product: CASSQFIRSGADTQYF.

The chain combines TRBV27 with TRBJ1-2; 9 bases agree with TRBD1. After removal of 6 bases from V and 6 bases from J, the junction contained 8 bases not matched to a gene. The CDR3 sequence is 14 residues long. Germline CDR1 is MNHEY and CDR2 is SMNVEV (reference sequence). The CDR3 region is CASRGDRGFDGYTF. The CDR3 coding sequence is TGTGCCAGCAGGGGTGACAGGGGGTTCGATGGCTACACCTTC.

This chain connects TRBV28 to TRBJ2-7; TRBD1 matches at 7 bases. Losses at the gene ends were 5 bases for V and 3 bases for J; bases not matched to a gene: 13. The germline V gene encodes CDR1 MDHEN and CDR2 SYDVKM. The CDR3 is 16 amino acids. The CDR3 sequence: CASSPGTEDSNYEQYF. The CDR3 bases are TGTGCCAGCAGTCCCGGGACAGAAGACTCTAACTACGAGCAGTACTTC.

J is TRBJ2-7 and V is TRBV5-4; 10 nucleotides line up with TRBD1. CDR3 length: 16 amino acids. Trimming cost V 0 bases and J 4 bases; bases outside gene matches: 7. The germline V gene has CDR1 SGHNT and CDR2 YYREEE (reference sequence). CDR3 bases: TGTGCCAGCAGCTTGGGGCGACAGGGGGCGCTTTACGAGCAGTACTTC. Amino acids: CASSLGRQGALYEQYF.

The chain carries TRBV9 and TRBJ2-1; D gene unclear. Germline V gene lookup returns CDR1 SGDLS and CDR2 YYNGEE. With 1 base removed from V and 6 bases from J, the gap between germline ends came to 5 bases. The CDR3 spans 12 residues. CDR3 residues: CASSVQRNEQFF. The CDR3 nucleotides are TGTGCCAGCAGCGTACAGCGCAATGAGCAGTTCTTC. The full variable domain, in which reference TRBV9 and TRBJ2-1 provide the parts outside the CDR3, is DSGVTQTPKHLITATGQRVTLRCSPRSGDLSVYWYQQSLDQGLQFLIQYYNGEERAKGNILERFSAQQFPDLHSELNLSSLELGDSALYFCASSVQRNEQFFGPGTRLTVL.

The J gene is TRBJ2-5, the V gene TRBV10-2; D might be TRBD1 (6 bases). Trimming removed 2 bases at V and 8 bases at J, with 12 bases between. This CDR3 is 13 amino acids long. From germline, CDR1 is WSHSY and CDR2 SAAADI. Here the CDR3 reads CASSEGRGTTQYF. The CDR3 DNA is TGCGCCAGCAGTGAGGGCAGGGGAACAACCCAGTACTTC.

The chain couples TRBV9 to TRBJ1-1, with D hard to call. V lost 4 bases and J 1 base, leaving 8 bases between the germline ends. Germline lookup yields CDR1 SGDLS and CDR2 YYNGEE. The CDR3 runs 13 residues. For the CDR3, the DNA is TGTGCCAGCAGCTCACAGTGGAACACTGAAGCTTTCTTT. It specifies CASSSQWNTEAFF.

V usage is TRBV5-1 and J usage is TRBJ2-7, with D unresolved. This CDR3 is built from 16 residues. Between the trimmed V and J ends, which lost 0 bases and 6 bases, there was a span of 19 bases. Germline values: CDR1 SGHRS, CDR2 YFSETQ. The CDR3 reads CASSLGYQKMISEQYF. The DNA of the CDR3 is TGCGCCAGCAGCTTGGGCTACCAAAAGATGATTAGCGAGCAGTACTTC.

The V and J genes are TRBV18 and TRBJ2-7; TRBD1 agrees at 9 bases. With 4 bases clipped from V and 7 bases from J, the junction kept 11 bases outside the gene matches. Germline assignment: CDR1 KGHSH and CDR2 LQKENI. This CDR3 spans 15 amino acids. The CDR3: CASSLLQGALLEQYF. CDR3 bases: TGTGCCAGCTCACTCCTACAGGGGGCCTTATTGGAGCAGTACTTC.

The chain couples TRBV19 to TRBJ2-7; D is possibly TRBD1 (5 bases). V was pared by 6 bases and J by 0 bases, with 12 bases between. Germline CDR1 is LNHDA and CDR2 is SQIVND (reference sequence). This CDR3 spans 14 amino acids. The CDR3 sequence is CASSTGASSYEQYF. CDR3 bases: TGTGCCAGTAGCACAGGCGCTTCCTCCTACGAGCAGTACTTC.

This clone came up once. The J gene is TRBJ2-5, the V gene TRBV10-2, with 10 bases identical to TRBD2. Germline CDR1 and CDR2: WSHSY and SAAADI. The V and J ends lost 6 bases and 3 bases, in that order; junction bases with no gene match: 4. The length of the CDR3 is 14 residues. CDR3 sequence: CASRPTSGKETQYF. The CDR3 DNA sequence: TGCGCCAGCAGGCCCACTAGCGGGAAAGAGACCCAGTACTTC.

This chain links TRBV4-1 with TRBJ2-1, with 9 bases identical to TRBD2. V was pared by 3 bases and J by 5 bases, with 5 bases of the junction left unmatched. The CDR3 is made up of 15 amino acids. Germline CDR1 MGHRA, CDR2 YSYEKL. Written as DNA, the CDR3 is TGCGCCAGCAGCCATTTGGGACTAGCTAACAATGAGCAGTTCTTC. Encoded protein: CASSHLGLANNEQFF.